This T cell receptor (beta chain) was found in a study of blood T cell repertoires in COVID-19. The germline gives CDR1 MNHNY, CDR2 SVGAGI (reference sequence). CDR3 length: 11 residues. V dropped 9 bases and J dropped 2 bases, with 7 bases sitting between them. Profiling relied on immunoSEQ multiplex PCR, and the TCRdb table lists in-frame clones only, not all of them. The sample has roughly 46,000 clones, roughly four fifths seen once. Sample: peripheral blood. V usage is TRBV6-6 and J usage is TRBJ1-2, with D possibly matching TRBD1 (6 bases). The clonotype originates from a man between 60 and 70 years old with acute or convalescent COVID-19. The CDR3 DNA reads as TGTGCCAGTCAGGGGAACTATGGCTACACCTTC. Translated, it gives CASQGNYGYTF.